These 5 T cell receptor beta chains share one sample of origin, sequenced in a study of cytomegalovirus exposure and HLA in healthy donors. A multiplex PCR was run with 60 Vbeta primers and 13 Jbeta primers. Method: immunoSEQ multiplex PCR; TCRdb's copy keeps in-frame clones and lacks some. The data hold 80,000 to 100,000 clones, with roughly 71% observed a single time. Sequenced material: PBMCs. The receptors derive from a woman aged 18 to 35 in good health and CMV-seropositive.

The genes are TRBV27 and TRBJ2-2; 11 positions agree with TRBD2. The length of the CDR3 is 17 residues. CDR1 is MNHEY, CDR2 SMNVEV, per germline (reference sequence). Trimming took 6 bases from V and 1 from J; bases not matched to a gene: 7. The CDR3 nucleotides are TGTGCCAGCAGAATAGCGGGAGGGCCAGGGAACACCGGGGAGCTGTTTTTT. Its protein is CASRIAGGPGNTGELFF.

This chain links TRBV2 with TRBJ2-3, with D uncertain. The CDR3 extends over 15 amino acids. Between the trimmed V and J ends, which lost 10 bases and 0 bases, there was a span of 17 bases. From germline, CDR1 is SNHLY and CDR2 FYNNEI. For the CDR3, the DNA is TGTGCCATGCCCCCGGTCCCCCCGAGCACAGATACGCAGTATTTT. It encodes CAMPPVPPSTDTQYF.

The V and J genes are TRBV23-1 and TRBJ2-5; 7 bases line up with TRBD1. TRBV23-1 is given ORF status, its function remaining uncertain. V was pared by 3 bases and J by 0 bases, with 13 bases of the junction left unmatched. CDR3 length: 18 residues. The CDR3 DNA sequence: TGCGCCAGCAGTCAGACGTACCGGGACAGAAAGTACCAAGAGACCCAGTACTTC. Amino acids: CASSQTYRDRKYQETQYF.

This rearrangement joins TRBV5-4 to TRBJ2-1; 9 bases agree with TRBD2. With 4 bases clipped from V and 1 base from J, the junction kept 6 bases outside the gene matches. The CDR3 has 16 amino acids. CDR1 is SGHNT and CDR2 is YYREEE in the germline V gene (reference sequence). The chain's CDR3 is CASSPGSGRSYNEQFF. The DNA for the CDR3 is TGTGCCAGCAGCCCCGGGAGCGGGAGGTCCTACAATGAGCAGTTCTTC. The whole variable domain, filled in from reference TRBV5-4 and TRBJ2-1, reads ETGVTQSPTHLIKTRGQQVTLRCSSQSGHNTVSWYQQALGQGPQFIFQYYREEENGRGNFPPRFSGLQFPNYSSELNVNALELDDSALYLCASSPGSGRSYNEQFFGPGTRLTVL.

The chain links TRBV21-1 to TRBJ1-3; TRBD1, the table's D call, lacks a check against the DNA. TRBV21-1 is described as a pseudogene. This CDR3 spans 16 amino acids. The CDR3 DNA follows: TGTGCCAGCAGCCCGGAGACAGGTAACTCTGGAAACACCATATATTTT. Translating it yields CASSPETGNSGNTIYF.